This T cell receptor (beta chain) is from a study of shared clonotypes between healthy human individuals. As for the study in general: CD4 naive and memory got three plates each, CD8 naive two, CD8 memory one.

Germline V CDR1 and CDR2: SGHRS, YFSETQ. V lost 3 bases to trimming and J lost 1 base, with 7 bases between them. This CDR3 is built from 13 residues. Profiling relied on immunoSEQ multiplex PCR, and the TCRdb table lists in-frame clones only, not all of them. The repertoire holds some 2,400,000 clones, with approximately 94% as singletons. The source is a man aged 18 to 29 in good health. The sequenced sample consisted of naive CD4+ T cells sorted from blood. The sample's subset: CD45RA+ positively selected. The chain has TRBV5-1 and TRBJ1-1; D gene ambiguous. This CDR3 is CASSSNKNTEAFF. Written as DNA, the CDR3 is TGCGCCAGCAGCTCTAACAAGAACACTGAAGCTTTCTTT.